Below, 19 T cell receptor beta chains from the same sample are listed, as sequenced in a study of T-cell reconstitution after alpha-beta-depleted transplantation in children. Construction of the TCRbeta library involved unique molecular identifiers. TCRdb reprocessed the PCR reads via MiXCR and lists one record per CDR3 protein. The data contain fewer than 85,000 distinct CDR3 sequences, around an eighth of them singletons. The sequenced sample was PBMCs, mostly from graft donor cells, obtained 180 days after TCRalphabeta/CD19-depleted stem cell transplant. These receptors all stem from a male patient under 10 years old who had a stem cell transplant for acute lymphoblastic leukemia, so the T cells may come from the graft donor.

Concerning this clonotype itself: One end of the junction fails to match germline, which may point to a read error. This chain uses TRBV12-3 or TRBV12-4 with TRBJ1-2, with D possibly TRBD1 on 5 matching bases. CDR3 length: 11 amino acids. CDR3 sequence (DNA): TGTGCCAGCAGTTTTACAGGTGGCTACCCCTTC. Its translation is CASSFTGGYPF.

The table lists this clonotype with a few counts. This chain links TRBV7-2 with TRBJ2-7, with 9 bases fitting TRBD2. Losses at the gene ends were 4 bases for V and 7 bases for J; bases not matched to a gene: 5. The germline V gene encodes CDR1 SGHTA and CDR2 FQGNSA. The CDR3 spans 13 residues. CDR3: CASSSALAGEQYF. In DNA form, the CDR3 reads TGTGCCAGCAGCTCAGCTCTAGCGGGAGAGCAGTACTTC. The full variable domain, completed using reference TRBV7-2 and TRBJ2-7, is GAGVSQSPSNKVTEKGKDVELRCDPISGHTALYWYRQSLGQGLEFLIYFQGNSAPDKSGLPSDRFSAERTGGSVSTLTIQRTQQEDSAVYLCASSSALAGEQYFGPGTRLTVT.

This clonotype has a count of ten or more. V is TRBV5-1 and J is TRBJ1-1; a possible D gene is TRBD1 (5 bases). The V end was cut by 0 bases, the J end by 5 bases, with 8 bases between. The CDR3 covers 13 residues. The germline V gene encodes CDR1 SGHRS and CDR2 YFSETQ. The CDR3 nucleotides read TGCGCCAGCAGCTTGGACGGGGGGACTGAAGCTTTCTTT. Protein product: CASSLDGGTEAFF.

This clonotype was detected only a few times. The chain uses TRBV30 and TRBJ2-2, with D unresolved. This CDR3 has 12 amino acids. The germline V gene has CDR1 GTSNPN and CDR2 SVGIG (reference sequence). V dropped 2 bases and J dropped 6 bases, with 7 bases sitting between them. The CDR3 nucleotides read TGTGCCTGGAGTCGAGCAGCCGGGGAGCTGTTTTTT. It yields the protein CAWSRAAGELFF.

Turning to this clonotype: The conserved closing phenylalanine or tryptophan is absent in this CDR3, likely reflecting a read error. The chain carries TRBV20-1 and TRBJ2-7; D might be TRBD1 or TRBD2, each matching 6 bases. This CDR3 has 14 amino acids. CDR1 and CDR2 from the germline V gene are DFQATT and SNEGSKA (reference sequence). V was pared by 6 bases and J by 6 bases, with 21 bases between. The CDR3 loop is CSALTGTRRGEQYY. CDR3 sequence (DNA): TGCAGTGCCCTAACCGGGACAAGGCGGGGCGAGCAGTACTAC.

This clonotype was seen more than once but under ten times. The CDR3 nucleotides are TGTGCCAGCAGCTCCAATCCCGGGACAGGGAATCAGCCCCAGCATTTT. The encoded protein is CASSSNPGTGNQPQHF. The genes are TRBV7-2 and TRBJ1-5; 9 bases map to TRBD1. The J segment lost 4 bases and the V segment lost 4 bases, leaving 8 bases of the junction unmatched. The CDR3 extends over 16 amino acids. Germline CDR1 reads SGHTA; CDR2 reads FQGNSA.

This clonotype appeared a few times. The chain combines TRBV28 with TRBJ2-7; 9 nucleotides match TRBD1. V shed 4 bases, J shed 1 base, and the junction held 8 bases outside the gene matches. This CDR3 spans 16 amino acids. Looked up from germline, CDR1 is MDHEN and CDR2 is SYDVKM. The CDR3 region is CASSSPRQGVSYEQYF. In DNA, the CDR3 is TGTGCCAGCAGTTCCCCCCGACAGGGGGTGTCCTACGAGCAGTACTTC.

This clonotype has only a few counts. This sequence joins TRBV29-1 and TRBJ2-1; 9 bases match TRBD2. Looked up from germline, CDR1 is SQVTM and CDR2 is ANQGSEA. This CDR3 comprises 16 residues. The V and J ends lost 5 bases and 8 bases, in that order; junction bases with no gene match: 16. The CDR3 spells CSVRPPGLAGRDEQFF. The CDR3 DNA is TGCAGCGTTCGTCCGCCTGGGCTAGCGGGGAGGGATGAGCAGTTCTTC.

The chain is built from TRBV24-1 and TRBJ2-7; tentatively, D is TRBD1 (6 bases). CDR1 and CDR2 from the germline V gene are KGHDR and SFDVKD. The germline V and J ends were trimmed by 6 bases and 1 base, with 15 bases remaining between them. CDR3 length: 15 residues. This chain's CDR3 is CATSPTGKPSYEQYF. The CDR3 DNA is TGTGCCACCAGTCCCACAGGGAAACCTTCCTACGAGCAGTACTTC.

This clonotype was found once. J is TRBJ2-3 and V is TRBV28, with 7 bases matching TRBD1. CDR3 length equals 14 residues. With V trimmed by 8 bases and J by 0 bases, 5 bases remained unmatched. Germline-derived CDR1 and CDR2 are MDHEN and SYDVKM. The CDR3 loop reads CASGTDRSTDTQYF. The DNA for the CDR3 is TGTGCCAGCGGAACGGACAGGAGCACAGATACGCAGTATTTT.

This clonotype was seen many times. The chain uses TRBV7-6 and TRBJ2-4; D unresolved. This CDR3 comprises 13 residues. Germline CDR1 reads SGHVS; CDR2 reads FNYEAQ. V dropped 2 bases and J dropped 2 bases, with 4 bases sitting between them. CDR3 sequence reads: CASSLTTKNIQYF. As DNA, the CDR3 is TGTGCCAGCAGCTTAACGACCAAAAACATTCAGTACTTC.

This clonotype was found many times. The genes are TRBV7-3 and TRBJ1-4; D is perhaps TRBD1 (5 bases). V lost 5 bases, J lost 13 bases, and 8 bases lay in between. This CDR3 contains 10 residues. Germline V gene sequence: CDR1 SGHTA, CDR2 FQGTGA. The DNA of the CDR3 is TGTGCCAGCAGCCCACAGGCACTGTTTTTT. Its translation is CASSPQALFF.

In its sample, this clonotype was seen many times. The chain employs TRBV24-1 and TRBJ2-1; D is unresolved. Germline V gene sequence: CDR1 KGHDR, CDR2 SFDVKD. Trimming removed 0 bases at V and 0 bases at J, with 11 bases between. This CDR3 region has 17 residues. The CDR3 spells CATSDLPAVSSYNEQFF. The DNA for the CDR3 is TGTGCCACCAGTGATTTGCCAGCTGTTAGCTCCTACAATGAGCAGTTCTTC.

The chain uses TRBV15 and TRBJ2-1, with 7 positions matching TRBD2. Germline V lookup: CDR1 LNHNV, CDR2 YYDKDF (reference sequence). This CDR3 region has 16 residues. V dropped 0 bases and J dropped 4; count of bases not matched to a gene: 6. This chain's CDR3 is CATSRDLSGRYNEQFF. In DNA, the CDR3 is TGTGCCACCAGCAGAGATCTCTCCGGGAGGTACAATGAGCAGTTCTTC.

This clonotype was seen a few times. The chain employs TRBV5-1 and TRBJ2-3, with TRBD2 matching over 8 bases. V lost 5 bases and J lost 4; bases outside the gene matches: 3. CDR3 length: 13 amino acids. CDR1 and CDR2 (germline): SGHRS, YFSETQ. The CDR3 here is CASRSGSADTQYF. The CDR3 DNA reads TGCGCCAGCAGAAGCGGGAGCGCAGATACGCAGTATTTT.

This clonotype was seen more than once but under ten times. The chain carries TRBV3-1 and TRBJ2-1; D may be TRBD2 (5 bases). The germline V and J ends were trimmed by 0 bases and 7 bases, with 10 bases remaining between them. The CDR3 length is 14 residues. The V gene's germline CDR1 is LGHDT and CDR2 YNNKEL (reference sequence). This CDR3 reads CASSQDTRYNEQFF. Written as DNA, the CDR3 is TGTGCCAGCAGCCAAGACACTAGATATAATGAGCAGTTCTTC.

This clonotype was seen a handful of times. This chain uses TRBV20-1 with TRBJ2-1, with 8 bases aligning to TRBD2. The CDR3 has 13 residues. Germline V gene sequence: CDR1 DFQATT, CDR2 SNEGSKA (reference sequence). V was clipped by 7 bases and J by 6 bases; unmatched bases: 8. The CDR3: CSEERGPFNEQFF. As DNA, the CDR3 is TGCAGTGAAGAGCGGGGGCCGTTCAATGAGCAGTTCTTC.

CDR3 sequence reads: CASSSLADGETQYF. The CDR3 DNA sequence: TGTGCCAGCAGTTCACTAGCGGACGGAGAGACCCAGTACTTC. The V and J genes are TRBV2 and TRBJ2-5, with TRBD2 matching over 8 bases. Per germline, CDR1 SNHLY and CDR2 FYNNEI. The CDR3 runs to 14 residues. V trimming: 5 bases; J trimming: 4 bases; junction bases outside the gene matches: 6. Variable domain in full (rest from reference TRBV2 and TRBJ2-5): EPEVTQTPSHQVTQMGQEVILRCVPISNHLYFYWYRQILGQKVEFLVSFYNNEISEKSEIFDDQFSVERPDGSNFTLKIRSTKLEDSAMYFCASSSLADGETQYFGPGTRLLVL.

The CDR3 nucleotides read TGCAGTGCTCGGAGAAACCCTCAGGTGCGTGGTACTGAAGCTTTCTTT. This gives the protein CSARRNPQVRGTEAFF. This chain uses TRBV20-1 with TRBJ1-1; D gene uncertain. Trimming took 5 bases from V and 5 from J, leaving 24 bases between them. The germline gives CDR1 DFQATT, CDR2 SNEGSKA (reference sequence). The CDR3 runs to 16 residues.